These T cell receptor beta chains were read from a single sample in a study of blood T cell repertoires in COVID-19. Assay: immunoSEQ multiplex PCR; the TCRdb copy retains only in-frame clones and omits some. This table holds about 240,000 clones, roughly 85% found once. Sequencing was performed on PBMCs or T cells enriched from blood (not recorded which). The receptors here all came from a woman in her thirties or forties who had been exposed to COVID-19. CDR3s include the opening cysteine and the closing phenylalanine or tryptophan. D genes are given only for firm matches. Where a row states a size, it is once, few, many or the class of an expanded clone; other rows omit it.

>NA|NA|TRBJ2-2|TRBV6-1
TGTGCCAGCAGTGGGGGCCCCCAGGGGTTGTACACCGGGGAGCTGTTTTTT
CASSGGPQGLYTGELFF
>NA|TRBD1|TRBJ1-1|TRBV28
TGTGCCAGCAGTCAACACAGGGGAGGTAACACTGAAGCTTTCTTT
CASSQHRGGNTEAFF
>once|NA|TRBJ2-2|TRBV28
TGTGCCAGCAGTTTAGCTAGCCGGGGCACCGGGGAGCTGTTTTTT
CASSLASRGTGELFF
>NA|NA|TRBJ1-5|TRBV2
TGTGCCAGCAGTGCAGGGCAGGAGAGCAATCAGCCCCAGCATTTT
CASSAGQESNQPQHF
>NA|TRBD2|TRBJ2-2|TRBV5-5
TGTGCCAGCAGCCTGACTAGCGGGGATTACACCGGGGAGCTGTTTTTT
CASSLTSGDYTGELFF
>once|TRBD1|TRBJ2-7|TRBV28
TGTGCCAGCAGTTCAACGACAGGGGTGGGCGAGCAGTACTTC
CASSSTTGVGEQYF
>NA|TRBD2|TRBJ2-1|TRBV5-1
TGCGCCAGCAGCGAGGGACTAGCGGGGGTCCTCGGGGAGCAGTTCTTC
CASSEGLAGVLGEQFF
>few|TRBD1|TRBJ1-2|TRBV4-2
TGTGCCAGCAGCCTCCAGAGAGGGACAGGGTCGTCCGGCTATGGCTACACCTTC
CASSLQRGTGSSGYGYTF
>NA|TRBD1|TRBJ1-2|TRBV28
TGTGCCAGCAGTTTACTACCCGCACAGGGGGCGGAGGGCTACACCTTC
CASSLLPAQGAEGYTF
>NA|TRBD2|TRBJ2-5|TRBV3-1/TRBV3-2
TGTGCCAGCAGCCAACTCGGGGGGGGACTGATGACCCAGTACTTC
CASSQLGGGLMTQYF
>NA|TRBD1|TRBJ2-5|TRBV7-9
TGTGCCAGCAGCTCCAGGACAGGGTGGGAGACCCAGTACTTC
CASSSRTGWETQYF
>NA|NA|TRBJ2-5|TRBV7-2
TGTGCCAGCAGCGTACAGGAGACCCAGTACTTC
CASSVQETQYF
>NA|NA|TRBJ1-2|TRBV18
TGTGCCAGCTCAACTACAGGAGTTAACTATGGCTACACCTTC
CASSTTGVNYGYTF
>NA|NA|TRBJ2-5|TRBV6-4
TGTGCCAGCAGTCCTACGGGGTTGGAGACCCAGTACTTC
CASSPTGLETQYF
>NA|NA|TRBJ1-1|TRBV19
TGTGCCAGTAGTATAGAACATACGAACACTGAAGCTTTCTTT
CASSIEHTNTEAFF
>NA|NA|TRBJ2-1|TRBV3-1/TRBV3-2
TGTGCCAGCAGCCAGGAACGGGGATACAATGAGCAGTTCTTC
CASSQERGYNEQFF